This TCR beta chain was documented in a study of shared clonotypes between healthy human individuals. The table came from immunoSEQ multiplex PCR; TCRdb's copy has only in-frame clones and leaves some out. The sample yields about 1 million clones, roughly 75% seen once. CDR3 length: 17 residues. Germline-derived CDR1 and CDR2 are WSHSY and SAAADI. The V segment lost 8 bases and the J segment 0 bases; nucleotides outside the gene matches: 13. This TCR derives from a man younger than 35 in good health. The sample comprised memory CD4+ T cells sorted from blood. Subset here: CD45RA-negative fraction. This chain connects TRBV10-2 to TRBJ1-5; TRBD1 aligns across 7 bases. CDR3 DNA sequence: TGCGCCAGCGGGGGGGGGACAGAACATCATAGCAATCAGCCCCAGCATTTT. Its protein is CASGGGTEHHSNQPQHF.